This T cell receptor beta chain derives from a study of CD8+CD57+ T cells in acquired aplastic anemia listed by TCRdb under 2018. A note on the overall study: A mean of 3.2 ug of DNA, ranging from about 0.17 to 30 ug, was extracted from sorted CD4+ and CD8+ cells. CD8+CD57+ expansion was defined as frequency above the mean frequency observed in healthy subjects. The research as a whole found: Roughly 29 CD8+ CDR3 sequences were shared between patients and controls but appeared highly expressed in patients and within their immunodominant clones. Patients and healthy controls showed no significant difference in CD8+ Simpson's diversity (P=0.060).

The CDR3 covers 15 residues, taking in both the cysteine and the phenylalanine. This entry keeps only the CDR3 DNA: 45 bases, framed from base 1. V lost 4 bases and J lost 0 bases; the stretch between them is 11 bases long. CDR1 and CDR2 were assigned from the germline V gene as SNHLY and FYNNEI. Profiling of TCR beta VDJ combinations and CDR3 sequences used genomic DNA as the template. An Illumina HiSeq 2000 was used for TCR repertoire sequencing. As for the original processing: TRBV/TRBJ rearrangement plots, CDR3 size and DJ length profiles, and Simpson's diversity index were used to evaluate the repertoires. The immunodominant clone was defined as the most abundant DNA sequence in deep sequencing data. CDR3 amino acid sequences were screened for sharing across subjects and compared with published repertoires and the VDJdb database. TCRdb handled the public reads itself, with Q25 trimming in fastp and clone calling in MiXCR, and kept productive beta chains. One record per CDR3 amino acid sequence lists the most common genes and DNA. TCRdb's processing, not the authors', yielded these V and J calls. In all, the sample holds 200,000 to 250,000 distinct CDR3 sequences, and about 60% of those were seen once. Under 60% of the sample goes to the ten largest clones.

This clonotype showed up just a few times. No cognate antigen has been identified for it. No qualities accompany the bases; no much larger clone lies one base away. Flow cytometry had shown CD8+CD57+ cell expansion in the patients selected for sequencing. Severe acquired aplastic anemia was diagnosed in all patients according to International Study of Aplastic Anemia and Agranulocytosis and Camitta criteria. At the time blood was sampled, none of the patients had received any therapy. The study deep-sequenced TCR repertoires of sorted CD4+ and CD8+ blood T cells from severe aplastic anemia patients and healthy subjects. Patients were enrolled in the USA under clinicaltrials.gov protocols 00001620, 01623167, 00001397, 00071045, 00081523 and 00961064. Ficoll-Paque density gradient centrifugation was used to isolate peripheral blood mononuclear cells. CD4+ and CD8+ T cells were sorted by FACS or magnetic beads before DNA extraction.

The TCR originated in a human donor with aplastic anemia. The sequencing sample was made of sorted CD4+, CD8+, or CD8+CD57+ T cells (not recorded which) from PBMCs. The rearrangement joined TRBV2 to TRBJ2-3; there is no confident call for the D gene. The DNA reads TGTGCCAGCAGTGGGACGGTTGCTAGCACAGATACGCAGTATTTT. The encoded protein is CASSGTVASTDTQYF.